Below are 23 T cell receptor beta chains sequenced from a single sample in a study of blood T cell repertoires in COVID-19. TCRdb's table, derived via immunoSEQ multiplex PCR, lists solely in-frame clones and lacks some. The table lists around 100,000 clones, under 80% of them singletons, with 20% to 25% in the top ten. The sequenced material came from peripheral blood. Receptor source: a man in his 70s with active or convalescent COVID-19.

This chain joins TRBV29-1 and TRBJ1-1; D gene uncertain. In germline, CDR1 is SQVTM, CDR2 ANQGSEA. Between the trimmed V and J ends, which lost 0 bases and 2 bases, there was a span of 7 bases. CDR3 length: 13 amino acids. CDR3 nucleotide sequence: TGCAGCGTTGAAGATAGAATTAACACTGAAGCTTTCTTT. Translating gives CSVEDRINTEAFF.

As regards this clone: A junction end diverges from the germline sequence, so it may reflect a read error. This chain joins TRBV6-5 and TRBJ2-1; a weak D match, TRBD1 (6 bases). Germline values: CDR1 MNHEY, CDR2 SVGAGI. The length of the CDR3 is 16 residues. DNA of the CDR3: TGTGCCAGCAGTCACTCGGGACAAAGCTCCTACAATGAGCAGTTCTTC. It specifies CASSHSGQSSYNEQFF.

The gene calls are TRBV5-5 and TRBJ1-5; 9 bases are shared with TRBD1. V shed 4 bases, J shed 6 bases, and the junction held 5 bases outside the gene matches. Germline V lookup: CDR1 SGHKS, CDR2 YYEKEE (reference sequence). The CDR3 sequence is 14 residues long. The CDR3 sequence: CASSRQGEGQPQHF. The CDR3 region has the DNA TGTGCCAGCAGCCGACAGGGGGAAGGTCAGCCCCAGCATTTT.

V is TRBV5-5 and J is TRBJ1-1; tentatively, D is TRBD1 (5 bases). Trimming removed 1 base at V and 0 bases at J, with 10 bases between. The germline gives CDR1 SGHKS, CDR2 YYEKEE (reference sequence). The CDR3 spans 15 residues. The CDR3 coding sequence is TGTGCCAGCAGCTTGAGGCAGGGAATGAACACTGAAGCTTTCTTT. Translating gives CASSLRQGMNTEAFF. Drawing the rest from reference TRBV5-5 and TRBJ1-1, the complete variable domain is DAGVTQSPTHLIKTRGQQVTLRCSPISGHKSVSWYQQVLGQGPQFIFQYYEKEERGRGNFPDRFSARQFPNYSSELNVNALLLGDSALYLCASSLRQGMNTEAFFGQGTRLTVV.

This clone has just one count. CDR3 region: CASFLNTEAFF. CDR3 nucleotides: TGTGCCAGCTTCTTGAACACTGAAGCTTTCTTT. The gene calls are TRBV28 and TRBJ1-1; no definite D call. V was pared by 8 bases and J by 0 bases, with 4 bases between. Germline CDR1 and CDR2: MDHEN and SYDVKM. This CDR3 region has 11 residues.

This clone was observed a single time. The chain carries TRBV19 and TRBJ2-5; D may be TRBD1 (5 bases). The germline V and J ends were trimmed by 3 bases and 4 bases, with 15 bases remaining between them. The CDR3 is 15 amino acids. CDR1 is LNHDA and CDR2 is SQIVND in the germline V gene (reference sequence). In nucleotides, the CDR3 is TGTGCCAGTAGTATTGGTGGGGCCGTTCGAGAGACCCAGTACTTC. The encoded protein is CASSIGGAVRETQYF.

The rearrangement links TRBV7-7 to TRBJ2-1; D might be TRBD1 (6 bases). The CDR3 covers 15 residues. Per the germline V gene, CDR1 is SSHAT and CDR2 is FNYEAQ (reference sequence). V was clipped by 1 base and J by 7 bases, with 14 bases between them. CDR3 sequence (DNA): TGTGCCAGCAGCTTAGATCTGTTAGGGGGAAATGAGCAGTTCTTC. It is translated as CASSLDLLGGNEQFF.

This chain connects TRBV29-1 to TRBJ1-3; no reliable D call. The V end lost 7 bases, the J end lost 1 base, and 5 bases lay between the germline ends. CDR3 length equals 11 residues. Germline-derived CDR1 and CDR2 are SQVTM and ANQGSEA. The CDR3 DNA reads as TGCAGCGCGACTTCTGGAAACACCATATATTTT. Translation: CSATSGNTIYF.

V is TRBV4-1 and J is TRBJ2-7, with 12 bases aligning to TRBD2. CDR1 MGHRA and CDR2 YSYEKL come from the germline V gene. This CDR3 region has 16 residues. V lost 0 bases and J lost 4; bases outside the gene matches: 4. Written as DNA, the CDR3 is TGCGCCAGCAGCCAAGATCGTACTAGCGGGGGGTACGAGCAGTACTTC. Its protein is CASSQDRTSGGYEQYF.

The chain has TRBV15 and TRBJ2-5; 12 bases fit TRBD2. After removal of 1 base from V and 2 bases from J, the junction contained 5 bases not matched to a gene. The germline gives CDR1 LNHNV, CDR2 YYDKDF (reference sequence). This CDR3 spans 17 amino acids. This CDR3 is CATSRGGTSGFQETQYF. The CDR3 DNA reads TGTGCCACCAGCAGAGGGGGGACTAGCGGGTTTCAAGAGACCCAGTACTTC.

The chain has TRBV15 and TRBJ2-5; D not certain. CDR1 and CDR2 from the germline V gene are LNHNV and YYDKDF (reference sequence). V lost 0 bases and J 2 bases, leaving 13 bases between the germline ends. The CDR3 sequence is 16 residues long. The CDR3 region has the DNA TGTGCCACCAGCAGAGACCTTACCAGAATACAAGAGACCCAGTACTTC. Translating it yields CATSRDLTRIQETQYF.

CDR3 sequence: CASSKDRNNSPLHF. DNA for the CDR3: TGTGCCAGCAGTAAAGACAGAAATAATTCACCCCTCCACTTT. The chain joins TRBV6-6 to TRBJ1-6; D is perhaps TRBD1 (5 bases). The CDR3 loop spans 14 amino acids. V gave up 5 bases and J gave up 5 bases, with 10 bases separating them. Germline CDR1 reads MNHNY; CDR2 reads SVGAGI (reference sequence).

This chain uses TRBV5-1 with TRBJ2-7; weak D call: TRBD2 (5 bases). The V gene lost 7 bases and the J gene lost 0 bases, with 17 bases spanning the gap. Germline V CDR1 and CDR2: SGHRS, YFSETQ. The CDR3 runs to 15 residues. CDR3 protein: CASLPGDLSSYEQYF. Written as DNA, the CDR3 is TGCGCCAGCTTACCCGGGGATTTGAGCTCCTACGAGCAGTACTTC.

The V and J genes are TRBV5-1 and TRBJ2-3; 7 bases match TRBD1. The CDR3 totals 14 residues. Germline V CDR1 and CDR2: SGHRS, YFSETQ. V dropped 4 bases and J dropped 2; count of bases not matched to a gene: 4. The CDR3 sequence is CASSPGQVTDTQYF. The DNA for the CDR3 is TGCGCCAGCAGCCCTGGACAGGTCACAGATACGCAGTATTTT.

The chain employs TRBV5-1 and TRBJ2-7, with a weak D call TRBD1 (5 bases). The CDR3 runs 15 residues. Germline V gene data show CDR1 as SGHRS and CDR2 as YFSETQ. The V gene lost 0 bases and the J gene lost 5 bases, with 15 bases spanning the gap. The CDR3 spells CASSLEGLQGDEQYF. The CDR3 DNA sequence: TGCGCCAGCAGCTTGGAGGGGTTGCAAGGTGACGAGCAGTACTTC.

This chain's CDR3 is CASSLRTSGRSHEQFF. Here the CDR3 DNA reads TGTGCCAGCAGCCTTCGGACTAGCGGGAGATCCCATGAGCAGTTCTTC. V usage is TRBV4-2 and J usage is TRBJ2-1; 13 nucleotides line up with TRBD2. J lost 8 bases, V lost 4 bases, and 8 bases had no gene match. The CDR3 is 16 residues long. Looked up from germline, CDR1 is LGHNA and CDR2 is YNFKEQ.

As regards this clone: The germline gene is not matched at one end of the junction; a read error may be the cause. The CDR3 region has the DNA TGTGCCAGCACCTTAGGGGTTTTATCACAGGGGTACACTGAAGCTTTCTTT. The encoded protein is CASTLGVLSQGYTEAFF. This chain connects TRBV7-9 to TRBJ1-1, with 7 bases that match TRBD1. This CDR3 has 17 amino acids. The germline CDR1 and CDR2 sequences are SEHNR and FQNEAQ (reference sequence). Combining the CDR3 with reference TRBV7-9 and TRBJ1-1 gives the whole variable domain DTGVSQNPRHKITKRGQNVTFRCDPISEHNRLYWYRQTLGQGPEFLTYFQNEAQLEKSRLLSDRFSAERPKGSFSTLEIQRTEQGDSAMYLCASTLGVLSQGYTEAFFGQGTRLTVV.

The gene calls are TRBV11-2 and TRBJ2-7; TRBD1 matches at 9 bases. The length of the CDR3 is 16 residues. The junction had 18 bases not matched to a gene; V was cut back by 6 bases and J by 9 bases. The germline V gene has CDR1 SGHAT and CDR2 FQNNGV. DNA of the CDR3: TGTGCCAGCAGTTACTCCGGGACAGGGTCTCTCTTGGGGCAGTACTTC. Protein sequence: CASSYSGTGSLLGQYF.

The J gene is TRBJ1-3, the V gene TRBV7-9, with D possibly matching TRBD1 (6 bases). The CDR3 sequence is 16 residues long. Trimming removed 5 bases at V and 3 bases at J, with 17 bases between. From germline, CDR1 is SEHNR and CDR2 FQNEAQ (reference sequence). The CDR3 reads CASSSDRRGFGNTIYF. DNA of the CDR3: TGTGCCAGCAGCAGCGACAGGCGGGGGTTTGGAAACACCATATATTTT.

The chain has TRBV28 and TRBJ2-7, with D possibly being TRBD1 (6 bases). Germline V lookup: CDR1 MDHEN, CDR2 SYDVKM. Trimming left V 5 bases short and J 4 bases short, with 15 bases between. The CDR3 totals 14 residues. This CDR3 reads CASSPLGHEYEQYF. In nucleotides, the CDR3 is TGTGCCAGCAGTCCCTTGGGACACGAGTACGAGCAGTACTTC.

The rearrangement links TRBV6-5 to TRBJ1-2, with D tentatively TRBD1 (5 bases). This CDR3 comprises 14 residues. Trimming pared 5 bases from V and 4 bases from J, leaving 14 bases between. Germline CDR1 reads MNHEY; CDR2 reads SVGAGI. This CDR3 reads CASSQQTARYGYTF. CDR3 in DNA: TGTGCCAGCAGTCAACAGACAGCCCGCTATGGCTACACCTTC.

The gene calls are TRBV5-1 and TRBJ1-2; D gene ambiguous. From germline, CDR1 is SGHRS and CDR2 YFSETQ. V was trimmed by 0 bases and J by 3 bases, leaving 6 bases between them. CDR3 length: 13 residues. CDR3 loop: CASSLDTHYGYTF. The CDR3 DNA reads TGCGCCAGCAGCTTGGACACCCACTATGGCTACACCTTC.

V gene TRBV7-9 combines with J gene TRBJ2-1; 7 positions agree with TRBD2. After removal of 3 bases from V and 4 bases from J, the junction contained 6 bases not matched to a gene. CDR3 length: 15 residues. The germline V gene has CDR1 SEHNR and CDR2 FQNEAQ (reference sequence). This CDR3 is CASSFSSGGYNEQFF. In DNA, the CDR3 is TGTGCCAGCAGCTTTTCTAGCGGAGGATACAATGAGCAGTTCTTC.